Listed below are T cell receptor beta chains from one sample, sequenced in a study of T-cell reconstitution after alpha-beta-depleted transplantation in children. TCRdb called the PCR reads again in MiXCR, with one record for every CDR3 protein. The sample includes 250,000 to 400,000 distinct CDR3 sequences, around 25% of them seen just once. The sample here was PBMCs, mostly from graft donor cells, taken 180 days after TCRalphabeta/CD19-depleted stem cell transplant. The receptor set was obtained from a male patient younger than 18 who had a stem cell transplant for acute lymphoblastic leukemia, so the T cells may come from the graft donor. The conserved cysteine and the conserved F or W are not part of the CDR3 here.

>TRBV5-1|TRBJ2-5
ASSWTSGAAETQY
>TRBV20-1|TRBJ2-1
SAVRRRGAYNEQF
>TRBV7-8|TRBJ2-7
ASSYPGQGGWEQY
>TRBV7-6|TRBJ1-1
ASSKRASMNTEAF
>TRBV5-1|TRBJ2-1
ASSYGRAGYNEQF
>TRBV13|TRBJ2-4
ASSLQGLAKNIQY
>TRBV5-1|TRBJ2-7
ASSLGQVTYEQY
>TRBV12-3/TRBV12-4|TRBJ2-5
ASSRTGTAQETQY
>TRBV20-1|TRBJ2-7
SAQTSGRVQY
>TRBV7-9|TRBJ1-2
ASSLVFGYGYT
>TRBV12-3/TRBV12-4|TRBJ2-1
ASSLGDRMYNEQF
>TRBV5-1|TRBJ2-3
ASSLTGRKDTQY
>TRBV7-2|TRBJ2-1
ASSPAASFSSYNEQF
>TRBV4-1|TRBJ2-2
ASSQDRLALYANTGELF
>TRBV2|TRBJ2-1
ASIREIRSNEQF
>TRBV6-5|TRBJ1-1
ASSYPGGANTEAF
>TRBV4-1|TRBJ2-1
ASSLAGGRNNEQF
>TRBV29-1|TRBJ1-2
SVEDPRANYGYT
>TRBV27|TRBJ2-7
ASSLPGTSGRSEQY
>TRBV7-3|TRBJ2-1
ASSLGGGHFYNEQF
>TRBV4-1|TRBJ2-7
ASSQEPGGVLNSYEQY
>TRBV12-3/TRBV12-4|TRBJ1-5
ASSFPGGWQPQH
>TRBV12-3/TRBV12-4|TRBJ2-1
ASSLKAFYNEQF
>TRBV9|TRBJ2-7
ASSVIAAPGYEQY
>TRBV5-4|TRBJ2-5
ASSSGTPPRETQY
>TRBV20-1|TRBJ2-7
SARGRAHYEQY
>TRBV7-9|TRBJ2-5
ASSLLTSGSEETQY
>TRBV15|TRBJ2-5
ATSRDLDRLLKTQY
>TRBV12-5|TRBJ2-3
ASGLGFRNHTQY
>TRBV5-8|TRBJ1-4
ASSLGQAYNEKLF
>TRBV14|TRBJ2-1
ASSYRDFPF
>TRBV10-1|TRBJ2-5
ASSESGGFETQY
>TRBV20-1|TRBJ1-5
SATNPGRRYSNQPQH
>TRBV13|TRBJ2-7
ASSLGLSSHEQY
>TRBV20-1|TRBJ2-7
SAYFGGKSSYEQY
>TRBV5-1|TRBJ2-1
ASTPTDYYSYNEQF
>TRBV5-1|TRBJ2-1
ASSRGGSYNEQF
>TRBV12-3/TRBV12-4|TRBJ2-3
ASSSRSDTQY
>TRBV6-5|TRBJ2-3
ASSYSGGAVADTQY
>TRBV7-2|TRBJ2-7
ASSTRTGGSYEQY
>TRBV6-5|TRBJ1-4
ASSYSRDRGKKLF
>TRBV4-2|TRBJ2-3
ASTFQRRGDTQY
>TRBV5-1|TRBJ2-1
ASSFFWTSSYNEQF
>TRBV27|TRBJ2-7
ASSFTGISYEQY
>TRBV12-3/TRBV12-4|TRBJ2-1
ASSFGGALEIYNEQF
>TRBV5-1|TRBJ2-7
ASSLGLPSSYEQY